This T cell receptor beta chain was retrieved from a study of T cells of healthy individuals. TCRdb itself ran the 5' RACE reads through MiXCR, one entry per CDR3 protein. The table includes around 80,000 distinct CDR3 sequences, 5% detected once. This clonotype was found many times. With 3 bases removed from V and 3 bases from J, the gap between germline ends came to 5 bases. The CDR3 is made up of 12 amino acids. Germline CDR1 is KGHSH and CDR2 is LQKENI. The V gene is TRBV18, the J gene TRBJ1-1; D not certain. This sequence originates from a female donor in good health. CDR3 residues: CASSPEYTEAFF. The CDR3 bases are TGTGCCAGCTCACCTGAGTACACTGAAGCTTTCTTT.